This TCR beta chain was sequenced for a study of identifying expanded T cells in peripheral blood. The protocol was immunoSEQ multiplex PCR, while the TCRdb copy is restricted to in-frame clones and leaves out a portion. Of around 100,000 clones listed, approximately 90% are singletons. The CDR3 covers 13 residues. Trimming stripped 7 bases from V and 4 bases from J, with 16 bases between. Germline values: CDR1 SQVTM, CDR2 ANQGSEA. This receptor was obtained from a person aged 18 to 70 in good health. The chain uses TRBV29-1 and TRBJ1-1; possibly TRBD1 for D (5 bases). The sample consisted of blood. The CDR3 is CSGTDGAGTEAFF. In nucleotides, the CDR3 is TGCAGCGGGACCGATGGGGCGGGCACTGAAGCTTTCTTT.